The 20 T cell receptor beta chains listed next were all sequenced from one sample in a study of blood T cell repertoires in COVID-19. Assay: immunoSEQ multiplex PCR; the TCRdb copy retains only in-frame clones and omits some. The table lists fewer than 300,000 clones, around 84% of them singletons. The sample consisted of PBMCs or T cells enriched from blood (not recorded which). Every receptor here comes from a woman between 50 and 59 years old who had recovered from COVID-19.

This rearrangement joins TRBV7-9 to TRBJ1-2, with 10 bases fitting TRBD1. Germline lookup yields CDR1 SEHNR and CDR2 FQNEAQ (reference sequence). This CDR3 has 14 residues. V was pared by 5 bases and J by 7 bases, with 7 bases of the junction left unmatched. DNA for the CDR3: TGTGCCAGCAGCAACCGGGACAGGGGATTTGGCTACACCTTC. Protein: CASSNRDRGFGYTF.

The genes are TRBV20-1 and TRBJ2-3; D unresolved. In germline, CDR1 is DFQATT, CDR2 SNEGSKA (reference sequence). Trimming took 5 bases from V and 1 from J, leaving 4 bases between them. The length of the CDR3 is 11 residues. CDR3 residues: CSAPRTDTQYF. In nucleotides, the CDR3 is TGCAGTGCTCCTCGCACAGATACGCAGTATTTT.

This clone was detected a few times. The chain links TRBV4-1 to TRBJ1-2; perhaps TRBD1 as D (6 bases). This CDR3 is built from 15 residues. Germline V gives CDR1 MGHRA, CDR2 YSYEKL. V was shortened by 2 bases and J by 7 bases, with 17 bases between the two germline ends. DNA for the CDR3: TGCGCCAGCAGCCAACCGACAGGCCCGTTGGGTGGCTACACCTTC. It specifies CASSQPTGPLGGYTF.

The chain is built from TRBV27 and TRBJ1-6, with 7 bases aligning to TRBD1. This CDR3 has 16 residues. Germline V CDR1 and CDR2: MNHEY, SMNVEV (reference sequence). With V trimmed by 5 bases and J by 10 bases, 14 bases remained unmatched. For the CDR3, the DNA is TGTGCCAGCAGTCAATCCGCCCCAACAGGGGTCTCACCCCTCCACTTT. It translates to CASSQSAPTGVSPLHF.

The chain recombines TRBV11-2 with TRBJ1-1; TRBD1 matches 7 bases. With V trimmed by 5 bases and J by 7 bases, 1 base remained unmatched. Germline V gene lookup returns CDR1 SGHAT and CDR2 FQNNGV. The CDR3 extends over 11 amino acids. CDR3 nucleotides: TGTGCCAGCAGCCGGGACAGTGAAGCTTTCTTT. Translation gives CASSRDSEAFF.

The CDR3 spells CASSFGVNQPQHF. The CDR3 nucleotides read TGTGCCAGCAGTTTCGGAGTCAATCAGCCCCAGCATTTT. The V call is TRBV12-3 or TRBV12-4, the J call TRBJ1-5; D is unclear. The V gene lost 3 bases and the J gene lost 3 bases, with 6 bases spanning the gap. The CDR3 consists of 13 residues.

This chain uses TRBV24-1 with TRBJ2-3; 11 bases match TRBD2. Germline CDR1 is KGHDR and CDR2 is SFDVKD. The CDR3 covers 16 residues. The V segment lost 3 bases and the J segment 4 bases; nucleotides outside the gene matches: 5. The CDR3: CATSDPTSGSADTQYF. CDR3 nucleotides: TGTGCCACCAGTGATCCTACTAGCGGGAGCGCAGATACGCAGTATTTT.

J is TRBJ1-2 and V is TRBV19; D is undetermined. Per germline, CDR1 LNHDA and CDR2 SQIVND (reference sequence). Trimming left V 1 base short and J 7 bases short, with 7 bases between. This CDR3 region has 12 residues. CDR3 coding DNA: TGTGCCAGTAGTATAGCCGGGGTTGGCTACACCTTC. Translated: CASSIAGVGYTF.

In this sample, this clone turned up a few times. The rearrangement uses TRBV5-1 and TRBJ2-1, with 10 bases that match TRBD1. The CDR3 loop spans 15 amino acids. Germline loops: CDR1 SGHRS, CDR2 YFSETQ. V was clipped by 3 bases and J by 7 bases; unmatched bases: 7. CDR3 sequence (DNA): TGCGCCAGCAGCTCGGGGACAGGGGTCGGAAATGAGCAGTTCTTC. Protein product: CASSSGTGVGNEQFF.

In DNA, the CDR3 is TGTGCCAGCAGCTCTGGGGGGACAGCTGGGGCCAACGTCCTGACTTTC. This sequence encodes CASSSGGTAGANVLTF. The gene calls are TRBV7-9 and TRBJ2-6; D might be TRBD1 (7 bases). Germline CDR1 SEHNR, CDR2 FQNEAQ (reference sequence). V shed 4 bases and J shed 2 bases, with 12 bases lying between them. The CDR3 loop spans 16 amino acids.

CDR3 coding DNA: TGTGCCAGCAGGGGGGACACAAGGAACACTGAAGCTTTCTTT. Translating it yields CASRGDTRNTEAFF. J is TRBJ1-1 and V is TRBV2, with a tentative D call TRBD1 (6 bases). The CDR3 is 14 amino acids. Per the germline V gene, CDR1 is SNHLY and CDR2 is FYNNEI. The V gene lost 6 bases and the J gene lost 1 base, with 12 bases spanning the gap.

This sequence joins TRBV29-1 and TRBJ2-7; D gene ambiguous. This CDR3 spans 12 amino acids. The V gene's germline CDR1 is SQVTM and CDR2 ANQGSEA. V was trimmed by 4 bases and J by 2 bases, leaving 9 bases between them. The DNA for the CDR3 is TGCAGCGTTGGTCAGAATACCTACGAGCAGTACTTC. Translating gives CSVGQNTYEQYF.

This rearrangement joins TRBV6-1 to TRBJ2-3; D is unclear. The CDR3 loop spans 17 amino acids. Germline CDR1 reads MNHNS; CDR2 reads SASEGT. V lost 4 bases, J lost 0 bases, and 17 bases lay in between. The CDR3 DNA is TGTGCCAGCAGTGCCCCGCCGGCAGCGTCTAGCACAGATACGCAGTATTTT. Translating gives CASSAPPAASSTDTQYF.

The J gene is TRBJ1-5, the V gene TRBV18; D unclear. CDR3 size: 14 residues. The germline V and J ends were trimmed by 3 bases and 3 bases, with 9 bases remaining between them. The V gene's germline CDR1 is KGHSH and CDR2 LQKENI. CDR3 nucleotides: TGTGCCAGCTCACCGGCGGTGGCCAATCAGCCCCAGCATTTT. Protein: CASSPAVANQPQHF.

The CDR3 is CASSPGRQGFNEKLFF. The CDR3 coding sequence is TGCGCCAGCAGCCCGGGTAGACAGGGCTTTAATGAAAAACTGTTTTTT. The chain employs TRBV5-1 and TRBJ1-4; 7 bases are a match to TRBD1. This CDR3 contains 16 residues. The germline V gene has CDR1 SGHRS and CDR2 YFSETQ. Trimming removed 4 bases from V and 4 bases from J; junction bases left unmatched: 10. The full variable domain, rest sourced from reference TRBV5-1 and TRBJ1-4, is KAGVTQTPRYLIKTRGQQVTLSCSPISGHRSVSWYQQTPGQGLQFLFEYFSETQRNKGNFPGRFSGRQFSNSRSEMNVSTLELGDSALYLCASSPGRQGFNEKLFFGSGTQLSVL.

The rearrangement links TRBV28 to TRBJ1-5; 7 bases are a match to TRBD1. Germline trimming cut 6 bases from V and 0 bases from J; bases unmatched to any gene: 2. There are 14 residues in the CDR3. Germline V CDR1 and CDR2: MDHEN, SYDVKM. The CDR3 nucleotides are TGTGCCAGCAGCGGGACAGTTAGCAATCAGCCCCAGCATTTT. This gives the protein CASSGTVSNQPQHF.

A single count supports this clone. The DNA of the CDR3 is TGCAGCGTTAGCGTCAGTCACTCTGAAGCTTTCTTT. It encodes CSVSVSHSEAFF. The chain has TRBV29-1 and TRBJ1-1; D is ambiguous. V lost 5 bases, J lost 6 bases, and 13 bases lay in between. Germline-derived CDR1 and CDR2 are SQVTM and ANQGSEA. The CDR3 length is 12 residues. Together with reference TRBV29-1 and TRBJ1-1, the CDR3 gives the full variable domain: SAVISQKPSRDICQRGTSLTIQCQVDSQVTMMFWYRQQPGQSLTLIATANQGSEATYESGFVIDKFPISRPNLTFSTLTVSNMSPEDSSIYLCSVSVSHSEAFFGQGTRLTVV.

The CDR3 DNA follows: TGTGCCAGTAGTATTCAGGGATCGAACTATGGCTACACCTTC. Protein sequence: CASSIQGSNYGYTF. This sequence joins TRBV19 and TRBJ1-2, with D maybe TRBD1 (5 bases). Trimming took 3 bases from V and 2 from J, leaving 10 bases between them. This CDR3 region has 14 residues. Germline V gives CDR1 LNHDA, CDR2 SQIVND (reference sequence).

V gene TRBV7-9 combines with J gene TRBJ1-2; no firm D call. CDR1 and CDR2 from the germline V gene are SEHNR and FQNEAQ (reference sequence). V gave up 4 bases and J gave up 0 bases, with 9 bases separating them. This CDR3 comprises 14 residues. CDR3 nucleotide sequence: TGTGCCAGCAGCTCAAACTTCGCTAACTATGGCTACACCTTC. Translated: CASSSNFANYGYTF. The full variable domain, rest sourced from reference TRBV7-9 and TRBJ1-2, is DTGVSQNPRHKITKRGQNVTFRCDPISEHNRLYWYRQTLGQGPEFLTYFQNEAQLEKSRLLSDRFSAERPKGSFSTLEIQRTEQGDSAMYLCASSSNFANYGYTFGSGTRLTVV.

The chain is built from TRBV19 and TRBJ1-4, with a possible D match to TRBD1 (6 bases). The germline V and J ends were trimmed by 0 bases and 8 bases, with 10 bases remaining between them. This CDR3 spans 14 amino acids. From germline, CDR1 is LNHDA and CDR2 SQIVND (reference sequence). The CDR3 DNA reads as TGTGCCAGTAGTATAGAACAGGGTCGGGAAAAACTGTTTTTT. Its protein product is CASSIEQGREKLFF.